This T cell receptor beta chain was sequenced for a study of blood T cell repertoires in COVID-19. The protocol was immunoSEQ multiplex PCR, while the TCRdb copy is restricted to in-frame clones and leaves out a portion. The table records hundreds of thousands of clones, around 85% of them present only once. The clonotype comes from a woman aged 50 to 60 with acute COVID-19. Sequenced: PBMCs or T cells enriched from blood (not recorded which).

The CDR3 sequence is CASRYQGTGSPLHF. The CDR3 DNA is TGCGCCAGCAGATATCAGGGGACGGGTTCACCCCTCCACTTT. V and J are TRBV5-1 and TRBJ1-6; possible D gene TRBD1, 6 bases. V was clipped by 5 bases and J by 9 bases, with 15 bases between them. The germline V gene has CDR1 SGHRS and CDR2 YFSETQ. The CDR3 has 14 residues.